A selection of T cell receptor beta chains follows, all from one sample in a study of T cells in Graves' hyperthyroidism and ophthalmopathy. Each CDR3 protein is one row after TCRdb ran MiXCR on the multiplex PCR reads. The sample has approximately 600,000 distinct CDR3 sequences, about 20% seen once. Source material: blood. The source of these receptors is a man younger than 40 with Graves' ophthalmopathy. CDR3s include the opening cysteine and the closing phenylalanine or tryptophan. A D gene is named only where the DNA matches it firmly. Some rows have no size entry. The others give once, few or many, or a class for an expanded clone.

>TRBV19|.|TRBJ2-5|.
TGTGCCAGTAGTAGTTCCGGACGGAGAGAGACCCAGTACTTC
CASSSSGRRETQYF
>TRBV20-1|TRBD2|TRBJ2-1|few
TGCAGTGCCTTCCCGCGGGACTACTCCTACAATGAGCAGTTCTTC
CSAFPRDYSYNEQFF
>TRBV28|TRBD1|TRBJ1-6|.
TGTGCCAGCACAGGACAGGGCAATTCACCCCTCCACTTT
CASTGQGNSPLHF
>TRBV5-1|.|TRBJ2-7|many
TGCGCCAGCTCCGACAGTGGCCTGTCCTACGAGCAGTACTTC
CASSDSGLSYEQYF
>TRBV12-3/TRBV12-4|.|TRBJ1-5|.
TGTGCCAGCAGTTTATCCGGGTATAATAATCAGCCCCAGCATTTT
CASSLSGYNNQPQHF
>TRBV12-3/TRBV12-4|.|TRBJ2-3|.
TGTGCCAGCAGTCGGGACTTTTCGACGCAGTATTTT
CASSRDFSTQYF
>TRBV2|.|TRBJ2-7|few
TGTGCCAGCAGTGAACTTCCAGGGACTTTCTACGAGCAGTACTTC
CASSELPGTFYEQYF
>TRBV7-9|.|TRBJ1-1|.
TGTGCCAGCAGCTTAGTCCCAGGCTTGAACACTGAAGCTTTCTTT
CASSLVPGLNTEAFF
>TRBV28|.|TRBJ2-7|many
TGTGCCAGCAGACCACGGGGGTACGAGCAGTACTTC
CASRPRGYEQYF
>TRBV5-1|TRBD1|TRBJ1-1|.
TGCGCCAGCAGCTCGTTAGGACAGGCTGAAGCTTTCTTT
CASSSLGQAEAFF
>TRBV29-1|TRBD1|TRBJ2-1|few
TGCAGCGTTCGAGGTTGGGACAGCTACAATGAGCAGTTCTTC
CSVRGWDSYNEQFF
>TRBV20-1|.|TRBJ2-6|few
TGCAGTGCTAGGGGCGTCCAACTGGTTGGGGCCAACGTCCTGACTTTC
CSARGVQLVGANVLTF
>TRBV7-9|.|TRBJ2-7|many
TGTGCCAGCAGCTCGGAAGAAGGTAGGCGGGCAGACGAGCAGTACTTC
CASSSEEGRRADEQYF
>TRBV7-9|TRBD1|TRBJ2-1|.
TGTGCCAGCAGCTGGGGACAGGGGGATGAGCAGTTCTTC
CASSWGQGDEQFF
>TRBV6-1|.|TRBJ2-1|many
TGTGCCAGCACCCCGGACGGAAGCTCCTACAATGAGCAGTTCTTC
CASTPDGSSYNEQFF